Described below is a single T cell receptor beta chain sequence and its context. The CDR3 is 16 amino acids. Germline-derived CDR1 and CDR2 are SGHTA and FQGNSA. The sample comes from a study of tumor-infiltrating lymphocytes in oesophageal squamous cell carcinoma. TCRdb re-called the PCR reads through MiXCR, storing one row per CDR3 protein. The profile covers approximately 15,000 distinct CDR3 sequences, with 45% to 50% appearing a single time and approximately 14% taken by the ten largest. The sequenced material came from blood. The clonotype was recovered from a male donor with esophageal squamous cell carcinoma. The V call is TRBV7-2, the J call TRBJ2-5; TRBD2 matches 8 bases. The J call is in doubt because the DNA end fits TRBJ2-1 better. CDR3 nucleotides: TGTGCCAGCAGCTTAGGACTAGCGAGATCATACAATGAGCAGTTCTTC. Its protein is CASSLGLARSYNEQFF.